These T cell receptor beta chains were read from a single sample in a study of post-analysis software for immune sequencing data. TCRdb reanalysed the PCR reads using MiXCR and keeps one entry per CDR3 protein. The sample lists over 150,000 distinct CDR3 sequences; roughly 31% were seen once. The sequencing sample was made of blood. These receptors were collected from a girl between 5 and 17 years old with multiple sclerosis. CDR3s include the opening cysteine and the closing phenylalanine or tryptophan. The D gene is left open where the match is weak. Rows give clone size only sometimes, using once, few, many, or a class for an expanded clone.

cdr3_aa cdr3_nt j_call v_call d_call clone_size
CAISEGSDTQYF TGTGCCATCAGTGAGGGATCTGATACGCAGTATTTT TRBJ2-3 TRBV10-3 NA NA
CASRVDKAYSPLHF TGTGCCAGCAGGGTGGACAAGGCCTATTCACCCCTCCACTTT TRBJ1-6 TRBV5-5 NA many
CASSPYVQGTGTQYF TGCGCCAGCAGCCCGTACGTCCAGGGTACAGGTACGCAGTATTTT TRBJ2-3 TRBV4-1 NA NA
CASSFPGPSSYNEQFF TGTGCCAGCAGCTTCCCAGGGCCCAGCTCCTACAATGAGCAGTTCTTC TRBJ2-1 TRBV14 NA NA
CASSYYLTAVNEQFF TGCGCCAGCAGTTATTATCTGACAGCAGTCAATGAGCAGTTCTTC TRBJ2-1 TRBV5-1 NA many
CSAKPGGTYEQYF TGCAGTGCTAAACCGGGAGGTACCTACGAGCAGTACTTC TRBJ2-7 TRBV20-1 TRBD2 few
CASSSPGRENYGYTF TGTGCCAGCAGCTCACCGGGACGGGAGAACTATGGCTACACCTTC TRBJ1-2 TRBV5-4 NA many
CASSLMAGYGYTF TGTGCCAGCAGTTTAATGGCCGGGTATGGCTACACCTTC TRBJ1-2 TRBV12-3/TRBV12-4 NA many
CASSYPSATNYGYTF TGTGCCAGCAGTTACCCGTCAGCCACTAACTATGGCTACACCTTC TRBJ1-2 TRBV6-6 NA many
CASSAHPGSPLHF TGTGCCAGCAGTGCCCACCCTGGATCACCCCTCCACTTT TRBJ1-6 TRBV27 NA few
CASSLNPSGRNEQYF TGTGCCAGCAGCTTAAACCCTAGCGGGAGGAACGAGCAGTACTTC TRBJ2-7 TRBV7-6 TRBD2 NA
CASSSTGYNEKLFF TGTGCCAGCAGTTCGACAGGGTATAATGAAAAACTGTTTTTT TRBJ1-4 TRBV27 TRBD1 NA
CASSAGTGPLVGYTF TGTGCCAGCAGCGCCGGGACAGGGCCTCTGGTTGGCTACACCTTC TRBJ1-2 TRBV11-2 TRBD1 few
CASSLYRLAGGDGNEQFF TGTGCCAGCAGTTTATACAGACTAGCGGGAGGTGATGGCAATGAGCAGTTCTTC TRBJ2-1 TRBV27 TRBD2 many
CASSFSRTGRPSPLHF TGTGCCAGCAGTTTCTCCAGGACAGGGAGACCCTCACCCCTCCACTTT TRBJ1-6 TRBV12-3/TRBV12-4 TRBD1 many
CAISRASTDTQYF TGTGCCATCAGCAGAGCGAGCACAGATACGCAGTATTTT TRBJ2-3 TRBV10-3 NA NA
CASTQPGRCYGYTF TGTGCCAGCACCCAACCAGGGAGGTGCTATGGCTACACCTTC TRBJ1-2 TRBV21-1 NA NA
CSAKGLAGGTSYEQYF TGCAGTGCTAAGGGGCTAGCGGGAGGGACGTCCTACGAGCAGTACTTC TRBJ2-7 TRBV20-1 TRBD2 many
CSVEDLDRAYGYTF TGCAGCGTTGAAGACCTGGACAGGGCGTATGGCTACACCTTC TRBJ1-2 TRBV29-1 TRBD1 many
CASSQGVRQPQHF TGCGCCAGCAGCCAGGGAGTTCGGCAGCCCCAGCATTTT TRBJ1-5 TRBV4-1 NA NA
CASSSPGQLVDEQYF TGTGCCAGCAGTTCTCCCGGACAGCTGGTCGACGAGCAGTACTTC TRBJ2-7 TRBV28 NA many